The present TCR beta chain was sequenced within a study of blood T cell repertoires in COVID-19. On the study more broadly: Acute and convalescent COVID-19 samples came from the United States, Italy and Spain. The cDNA or gDNA used as material had been derived from T cells, B-cell-depleted T cells, or PBMCs.

The length of the CDR3 is 16 residues. With 6 bases removed from V and 0 bases from J, the gap between germline ends came to 14 bases. The germline gives CDR1 MNHEY, CDR2 SMNVEV (reference sequence). Original analysis: Estimates of nucleated cell counts were drawn from the amplification of reference gene primers. Here immunoSEQ multiplex PCR was the method, and the copy in TCRdb shows in-frame clones only, minus some. V, J and clone size are taken as reported in that table, and D and trimming were inferred from the DNA itself. The sample consists of 140,000 to 150,000 clones, roughly 90% of them appearing once.

Sequencing was performed on peripheral blood. This sequence joins TRBV27 and TRBJ1-4, with a tentative D call TRBD1 (5 bases). The clonotype was recovered from a human donor in a cohort sampled during active COVID-19. Here the CDR3 reads CASSSRQIATNEKLFF. For the CDR3, the DNA is TGTGCCAGCAGCTCCAGACAGATTGCAACTAATGAAAAACTGTTTTTT.